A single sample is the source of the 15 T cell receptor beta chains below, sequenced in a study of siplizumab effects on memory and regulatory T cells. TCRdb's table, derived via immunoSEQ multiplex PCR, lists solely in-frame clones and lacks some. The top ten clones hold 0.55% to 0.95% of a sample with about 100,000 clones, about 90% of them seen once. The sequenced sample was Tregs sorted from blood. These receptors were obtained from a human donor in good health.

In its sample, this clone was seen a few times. The CDR3 DNA is TGTGCCAGTAGTCGACAGGGGTCGAACTATGGCTACACCTTC. This translates into CASSRQGSNYGYTF. The chain recombines TRBV19 with TRBJ1-2; 8 bases are a match to TRBD1. V lost 5 bases to trimming and J lost 2 bases; unmatched junction nucleotides: 4. The CDR3 extends over 14 amino acids. Germline V gives CDR1 LNHDA, CDR2 SQIVND (reference sequence).

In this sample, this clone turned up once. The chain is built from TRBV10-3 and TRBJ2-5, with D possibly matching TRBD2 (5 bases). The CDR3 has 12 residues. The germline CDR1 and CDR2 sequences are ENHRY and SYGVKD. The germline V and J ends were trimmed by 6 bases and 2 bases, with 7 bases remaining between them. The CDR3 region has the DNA TGTGCCATCAGCGGGGTACAAGAGACCCAGTACTTC. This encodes CAISGVQETQYF.

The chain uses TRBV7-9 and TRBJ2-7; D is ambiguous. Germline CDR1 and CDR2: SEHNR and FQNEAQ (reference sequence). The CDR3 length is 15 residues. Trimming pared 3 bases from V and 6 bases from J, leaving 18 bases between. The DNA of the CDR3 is TGTGCCAGCAGCTTCCCAACTACTTCTCTAAGCGAGCAGTACTTC. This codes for CASSFPTTSLSEQYF.

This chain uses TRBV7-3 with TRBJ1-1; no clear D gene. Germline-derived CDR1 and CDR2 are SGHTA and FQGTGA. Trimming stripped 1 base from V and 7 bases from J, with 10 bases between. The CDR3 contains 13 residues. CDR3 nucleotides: TGTGCCAGCAGCTTAAGAATAACAGATGAAGCTTTCTTT. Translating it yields CASSLRITDEAFF.

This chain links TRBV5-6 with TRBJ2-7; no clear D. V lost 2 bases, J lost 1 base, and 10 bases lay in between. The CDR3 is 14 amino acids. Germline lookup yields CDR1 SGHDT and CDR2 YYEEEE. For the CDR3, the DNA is TGTGCCAGCAGCTTAGCCCGGGTATCCTACGAGCAGTACTTC. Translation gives CASSLARVSYEQYF.

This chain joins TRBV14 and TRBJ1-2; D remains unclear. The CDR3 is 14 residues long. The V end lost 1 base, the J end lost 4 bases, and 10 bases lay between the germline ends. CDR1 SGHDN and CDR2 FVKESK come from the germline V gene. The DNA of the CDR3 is TGTGCCAGCAGCCAAGTAGCAAGTTCCTATGGCTACACCTTC. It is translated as CASSQVASSYGYTF.

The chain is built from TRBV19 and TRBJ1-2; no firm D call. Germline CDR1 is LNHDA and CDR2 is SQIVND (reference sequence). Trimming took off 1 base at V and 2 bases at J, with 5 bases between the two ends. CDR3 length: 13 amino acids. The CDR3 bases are TGTGCCAGTAGTATAGCGGCAAACTATGGCTACACCTTC. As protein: CASSIAANYGYTF.

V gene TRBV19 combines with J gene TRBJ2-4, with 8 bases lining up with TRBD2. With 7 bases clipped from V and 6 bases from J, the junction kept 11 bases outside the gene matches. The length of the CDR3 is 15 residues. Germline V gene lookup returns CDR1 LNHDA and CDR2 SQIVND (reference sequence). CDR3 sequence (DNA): TGTGCCAGTACTTCATCCGGGACTAGATCAAACATTCAGTACTTC. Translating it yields CASTSSGTRSNIQYF.

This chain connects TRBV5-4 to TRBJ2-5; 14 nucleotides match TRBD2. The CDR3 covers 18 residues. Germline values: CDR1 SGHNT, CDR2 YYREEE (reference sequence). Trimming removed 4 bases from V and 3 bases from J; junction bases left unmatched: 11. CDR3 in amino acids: CASSVGLAGVWGEETQYF. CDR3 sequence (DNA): TGTGCCAGCAGCGTGGGACTAGCGGGAGTATGGGGAGAAGAGACCCAGTACTTC.

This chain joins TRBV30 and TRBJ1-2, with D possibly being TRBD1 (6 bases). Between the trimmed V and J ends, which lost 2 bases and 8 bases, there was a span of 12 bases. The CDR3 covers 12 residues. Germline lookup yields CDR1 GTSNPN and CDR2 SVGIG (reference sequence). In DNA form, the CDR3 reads TGTGCCTGGAGTTTACAGGGTTACGGCTACACCTTC. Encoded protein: CAWSLQGYGYTF.

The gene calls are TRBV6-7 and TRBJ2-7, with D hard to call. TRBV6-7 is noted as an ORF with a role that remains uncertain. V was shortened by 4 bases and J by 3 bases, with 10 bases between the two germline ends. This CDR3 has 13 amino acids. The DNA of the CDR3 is TGTGCCAGCAGTTCCCAACGGGTCTACGAGCAGTACTTC. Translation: CASSSQRVYEQYF.

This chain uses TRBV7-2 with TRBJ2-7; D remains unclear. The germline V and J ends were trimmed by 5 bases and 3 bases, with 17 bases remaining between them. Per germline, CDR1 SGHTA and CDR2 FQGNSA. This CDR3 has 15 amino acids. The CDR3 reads CASSPQKLGIYEQYF. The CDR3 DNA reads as TGTGCCAGCAGCCCACAGAAACTGGGGATCTACGAGCAGTACTTC.

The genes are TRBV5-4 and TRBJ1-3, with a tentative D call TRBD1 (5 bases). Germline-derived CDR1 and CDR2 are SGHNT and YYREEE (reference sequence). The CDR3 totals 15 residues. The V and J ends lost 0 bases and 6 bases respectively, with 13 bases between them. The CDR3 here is CASSLGPGEENTIYF. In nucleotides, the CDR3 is TGTGCCAGCAGCTTGGGCCCGGGGGAGGAAAACACCATATATTTT.

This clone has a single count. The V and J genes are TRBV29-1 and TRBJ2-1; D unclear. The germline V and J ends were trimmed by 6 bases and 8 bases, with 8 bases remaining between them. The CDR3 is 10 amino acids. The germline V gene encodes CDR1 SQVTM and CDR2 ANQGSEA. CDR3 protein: CSVRWYEQFF. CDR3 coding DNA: TGCAGCGTCAGGTGGTATGAGCAGTTCTTC.

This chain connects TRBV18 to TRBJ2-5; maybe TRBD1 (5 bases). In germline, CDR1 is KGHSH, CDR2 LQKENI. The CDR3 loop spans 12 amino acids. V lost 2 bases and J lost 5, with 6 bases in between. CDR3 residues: CASSPDSETQYF. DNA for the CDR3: TGTGCCAGCTCACCAGACAGCGAGACCCAGTACTTC.